Following are 24 T cell receptor beta chains from one sample sequenced in a study of CD8 T cells in Susac syndrome (dated by TCRdb to the late 2010s). Libraries were made using the immunoSEQ multiplex PCR assay. RNA was extracted using the RNeasy kit, and roughly 0.5 to 1 microgram was reverse transcribed with random hexamers. Using fastp at Q25 and MiXCR, TCRdb reprocessed the public reads and kept productive beta chains. Rows are unified per CDR3 protein, each entry keeping the most common DNA and genes. The sample records some 180,000 distinct CDR3 sequences, roughly 92% of which are singletons. Of the sample, around 0.1% falls within the top ten clones. Material: CD4+ T cells from PBMCs. These receptors were collected from a human donor in good health.

J is TRBJ1-1 and V is TRBV19; TRBD1 agrees at 10 bases. Germline V CDR1 and CDR2: LNHDA, SQIVND (reference sequence). J gave up 3 bases and V 3 bases, and 7 bases lay outside the gene matches. The CDR3 consists of 16 residues. The CDR3 region is CASSIGTGVGDTEAFF. In DNA, the CDR3 is TGTGCCAGTAGTATCGGGACAGGGGTAGGGGACACTGAAGCTTTCTTT.

This rearrangement joins TRBV27 to TRBJ1-1; D possibly corresponds to TRBD1 (6 bases). V lost 3 bases to trimming and J lost 7 bases, with 12 bases between them. Germline CDR1 and CDR2: MNHEY and SMNVEV (reference sequence). CDR3 length equals 13 residues. The CDR3 loop is CASSLQGTGEAFF. DNA of the CDR3: TGTGCCAGCAGTTTGCAGGGGACGGGTGAAGCTTTCTTT.

A single count supports this clonotype. This chain connects TRBV12-3 or TRBV12-4 to TRBJ1-1; a possible D gene is TRBD1 (6 bases). V lost 6 bases to trimming and J lost 1 base, with 12 bases between them. The CDR3 is 14 residues long. The DNA of the CDR3 is TGTGCCAGCAGAGCTACAGGGTGGAACACTGAAGCTTTCTTT. It codes for CASRATGWNTEAFF.

The V call is TRBV9, the J call TRBJ2-5; D could derive from TRBD1 or TRBD2 (5 bases each). V lost 1 base and J 7 bases, leaving 20 bases between the germline ends. This CDR3 region has 16 residues. Germline V gene data show CDR1 as SGDLS and CDR2 as YYNGEE. In DNA form, the CDR3 reads TGTGCCAGCAGCGTATCGGGACGGAAAAAGATTGGGACCCAGTACTTC. It codes for CASSVSGRKKIGTQYF.

This sequence joins TRBV23-1 and TRBJ2-7; D call uncertain. TRBV23-1 is an ORF for which the function is uncertain. The CDR3 spans 14 residues. V was shortened by 6 bases and J by 2 bases, with 14 bases between the two germline ends. Here the CDR3 DNA reads TGCGCCAGCAGGGAATGGGCCAGCCCCTACGAGCAGTACGTC. Translating it yields CASREWASPYEQYV.

The V gene is TRBV29-1, the J gene TRBJ2-2; D remains unclear. The CDR3 is 11 residues long. Trimming shortened V by 4 bases and J by 5 bases, and 5 bases separated the two germline ends. Per germline, CDR1 SQVTM and CDR2 ANQGSEA. CDR3 in amino acids: CSVAETGELFF. CDR3 DNA sequence: TGCAGCGTTGCAGAGACCGGGGAGCTGTTTTTT.

The V and J genes are TRBV5-1 and TRBJ2-5; D not resolved. The CDR3 is made up of 15 amino acids. In germline, CDR1 is SGHRS, CDR2 YFSETQ. V was trimmed by 4 bases and J by 4 bases, leaving 17 bases between them. The CDR3 spells CASSLQLDPAETQYF. CDR3 coding DNA: TGCGCCAGCAGCCTACAACTTGATCCGGCAGAGACCCAGTACTTC. Full variable domain (rest looked up from reference TRBV5-1 and TRBJ2-5): KAGVTQTPRYLIKTRGQQVTLSCSPISGHRSVSWYQQTPGQGLQFLFEYFSETQRNKGNFPGRFSGRQFSNSRSEMNVSTLELGDSALYLCASSLQLDPAETQYFGPGTRLLVL.

This clonotype has a single count. V and J are TRBV20-1 and TRBJ2-7; D call uncertain. Germline V gene data show CDR1 as DFQATT and CDR2 as SNEGSKA (reference sequence). Trimming stripped 0 bases from V and 2 bases from J, with 17 bases between. The CDR3 has 16 amino acids. CDR3 protein: CSARDWRNEITYEQYF. The CDR3 nucleotides read TGCAGTGCTAGAGATTGGCGAAACGAAATTACCTACGAGCAGTACTTC.

Only one count was recorded for this clonotype. The chain couples TRBV3-1 to TRBJ2-4; D is uncertain. V lost 3 bases, J lost 2 bases, and 11 bases lay in between. Germline-derived CDR1 and CDR2 are LGHDT and YNNKEL (reference sequence). CDR3 length equals 15 residues. The CDR3 sequence: CASSHASTTKNIQYF. CDR3 coding DNA: TGTGCCAGCAGCCACGCCAGCACAACCAAAAACATTCAGTACTTC.

This clonotype was recorded only once. The chain uses TRBV9 and TRBJ2-7, with D maybe TRBD2 (5 bases). Trimming removed 4 bases at V and 3 bases at J, with 14 bases between. The CDR3 sequence is 14 residues long. Germline V gives CDR1 SGDLS, CDR2 YYNGEE. The CDR3: CASSPRGGDYEQYF. The DNA of the CDR3 is TGTGCCAGCAGCCCTAGAGGAGGTGACTACGAGCAGTACTTC.

The rearrangement links TRBV29-1 to TRBJ1-1; D is possibly TRBD1 (5 bases). Germline V gives CDR1 SQVTM, CDR2 ANQGSEA. V was clipped by 6 bases and J by 6 bases, with 14 bases between them. CDR3 length: 12 residues. The CDR3 DNA follows: TGCAGCGTCAGACGGGGGAGCGCTGAAGCTTTCTTT. Amino acids: CSVRRGSAEAFF.

This chain links TRBV6-5 with TRBJ1-2; 9 bases are a match to TRBD1. Germline CDR1 reads MNHEY; CDR2 reads SVGAGI. This CDR3 is built from 13 residues. V shed 10 bases and J 3 bases; nucleotides not matched to a gene: 6. DNA of the CDR3: TGTGCCACGGGACAGGGAGGAGACTATGGCTACACCTTC. Translation gives CATGQGGDYGYTF.

This chain uses TRBV30 with TRBJ1-1, with 8 bases matching TRBD1. Trimming removed 3 bases from V and 4 bases from J; junction bases left unmatched: 4. This CDR3 contains 13 residues. CDR1 is GTSNPN and CDR2 is SVGIG in the germline V gene (reference sequence). CDR3 region: CAWRVQGVTEAFF. The CDR3 nucleotides are TGTGCCTGGAGGGTACAGGGGGTCACTGAAGCTTTCTTT.

This rearrangement joins TRBV2 to TRBJ1-2; 10 bases fit TRBD1. Losses at the gene ends were 7 bases for V and 7 bases for J; bases not matched to a gene: 9. The length of the CDR3 is 14 residues. CDR1 and CDR2 (germline): SNHLY, FYNNEI. The CDR3 sequence: CASKGDRGEGGYTF. For the CDR3, the DNA is TGTGCCAGCAAAGGGGACAGGGGAGAAGGTGGCTACACCTTC.

The chain joins TRBV29-1 to TRBJ1-1; 9 bases are a match to TRBD1. CDR1 SQVTM and CDR2 ANQGSEA come from the germline V gene. Trimming took 5 bases from V and 1 from J; bases not matched to a gene: 2. This CDR3 is 13 amino acids long. The CDR3 spells CSVLTGGNTEAFF. The CDR3, as DNA: TGCAGCGTTCTGACAGGGGGGAACACTGAAGCTTTCTTT.

The chain combines TRBV2 with TRBJ2-7, with unresolved D. The CDR3 length is 13 residues. V lost 3 bases and J 3 bases, leaving 9 bases between the germline ends. From germline, CDR1 is SNHLY and CDR2 FYNNEI. In DNA, the CDR3 is TGTGCCAGCAGTGAGGATCGGAACTACGAGCAGTACTTC. Translating gives CASSEDRNYEQYF.

The chain combines TRBV29-1 with TRBJ2-7, with a tentative D call TRBD1 (5 bases). The ends were cut back, 4 bases at V and 5 bases at J, with 12 bases in the middle. This CDR3 has 12 amino acids. Germline assignment: CDR1 SQVTM and CDR2 ANQGSEA. The CDR3 DNA is TGCAGCGTTGCCCAGGGTACCAACGAGCAGTACTTC. Translating gives CSVAQGTNEQYF.

J is TRBJ2-2 and V is TRBV11-2, with a weak D call TRBD2 (7 bases). This CDR3 has 16 residues. Trimming cost V 3 bases and J 5 bases, with 16 bases left between them. Germline CDR1 and CDR2: SGHAT and FQNNGV. In DNA form, the CDR3 reads TGTGCCAGCAGCTTGGGAGGGGGGGGAATTACCGGGGAGCTGTTTTTT. Translation: CASSLGGGGITGELFF. Drawing the rest from reference TRBV11-2 and TRBJ2-2, the complete variable domain is EAGVAQSPRYKIIEKRQSVAFWCNPISGHATLYWYQQILGQGPKLLIQFQNNGVVDDSQLPKDRFSAERLKGVDSTLKIQPAKLEDSAVYLCASSLGGGGITGELFFGEGSRLTVL.

The chain is built from TRBV5-8 and TRBJ2-3, with TRBD2 matching 13 bases. Germline values: CDR1 SGHTS, CDR2 YDEGEE. Unmatched junction bases numbered 7, after V lost 3 bases and J lost 3 bases. The CDR3 contains 17 residues. CDR3 sequence: CASSYLLAGGPTDTQYF. The CDR3 DNA reads as TGTGCCAGCAGCTACCTACTAGCGGGGGGGCCTACAGATACGCAGTATTTT.

The chain joins TRBV24-1 to TRBJ1-5, with TRBD1 identical over 10 bases. The CDR3 is 19 amino acids. CDR1 is KGHDR, CDR2 SFDVKD, per germline. Trimming removed 10 bases from V and 0 bases from J; junction bases left unmatched: 17. For the CDR3, the DNA is TGTGCCACGCTATCCTACCGGGACAGGGGCCCCTATAGCAATCAGCCCCAGCATTTT. This codes for CATLSYRDRGPYSNQPQHF.

J is TRBJ1-1 and V is TRBV18; D is perhaps TRBD1 (5 bases). Germline values: CDR1 KGHSH, CDR2 LQKENI. The V and J ends lost 3 bases and 8 bases respectively, with 13 bases between them. This CDR3 is 13 amino acids long. The CDR3 is CASSPRTSPEAFF. The CDR3 DNA sequence: TGTGCCAGCTCACCTCGGACATCCCCGGAAGCTTTCTTT.

The genes are TRBV28 and TRBJ1-6; D is ambiguous. Germline-derived CDR1 and CDR2 are MDHEN and SYDVKM. V lost 8 bases, J lost 16 bases, and 21 bases lay in between. This CDR3 has 13 residues. The DNA for the CDR3 is TGTGCCAGCGGTGGGGTTTTGGATAACGGTCTCCACTTT. This translates into CASGGVLDNGLHF.

This chain uses TRBV6-5 with TRBJ1-2; the D gene is possibly TRBD1 (6 bases). Trimming removed 0 bases from V and 8 bases from J, with 16 bases in between. The CDR3 consists of 15 residues. In germline, CDR1 is MNHEY, CDR2 SVGAGI. CDR3 nucleotide sequence: TGTGCCAGCAGTTACTCGATTGGACAGCGAGCGGGCTACACCTTC. Translated, it gives CASSYSIGQRAGYTF.

The V call is TRBV10-3, the J call TRBJ2-5; D remains unclear. Germline V gene data show CDR1 as ENHRY and CDR2 as SYGVKD. The V end was cut by 11 bases, the J end by 5 bases, with 15 bases between. There are 12 residues in the CDR3. In DNA, the CDR3 is TGTGCCGACCGGGCCCAGCGCGAGACCCAGTACTTC. Residues: CADRAQRETQYF.